These T cell receptor beta chains were read from a single sample in a study of cytomegalovirus exposure and HLA in healthy donors. Method: immunoSEQ multiplex PCR; TCRdb's copy keeps in-frame clones and lacks some. Found here are some 130,000 clones, 55% to 80% of them singletons; the top ten hold 1.3%. Specimen: PBMCs. The source is a woman between 35 and 50 years old in good health and CMV-seronegative. Each CDR3 is given with its conserved first and last residue. A D gene is named only where the DNA matches it firmly. Clone size is not always given. Where it is, it says once, few, many or a class for expanded clones.

CDR3 length: 17; V gene: TRBV2; D gene: -; clone size: -; J gene: TRBJ1-2; CDR3 DNA: TGTGCCAGCAGTGAATGGGACAAATTTTCATTTAACTATGGCTACACCTTC; CDR3 protein: CASSEWDKFSFNYGYTF
CDR3 length: 15; V gene: TRBV11-2; D gene: -; clone size: -; J gene: TRBJ1-2; CDR3 DNA: TGTGCCAGCAGCTGGGCGGGACCGAAGAACTATGGCTACACCTTC; CDR3 protein: CASSWAGPKNYGYTF
CDR3 length: 15; V gene: TRBV9; D gene: -; clone size: -; J gene: TRBJ2-3; CDR3 DNA: TGTGCCAGCAGCATCTCAGGGGCCCGGACAGATACGCAGTATTTT; CDR3 protein: CASSISGARTDTQYF
CDR3 length: 18; V gene: TRBV5-6; D gene: TRBD2; clone size: -; J gene: TRBJ2-3; CDR3 DNA: TGTGCCAGCAGCCCGCCCCTAGCGGGGGGTGCTGGCACAGATACGCAGTATTTT; CDR3 protein: CASSPPLAGGAGTDTQYF
CDR3 length: 14; V gene: TRBV10-3; D gene: -; clone size: -; J gene: TRBJ1-3; CDR3 DNA: TGTGCCATCAGAAGGGGGGGCTCTGGAAACACCATATATTTT; CDR3 protein: CAIRRGGSGNTIYF
CDR3 length: 14; V gene: TRBV6-1; D gene: -; clone size: -; J gene: TRBJ2-1; CDR3 DNA: TGTGCCAGCAGGTTCCAGGGGACGGTCAATGAGCAGTTCTTC; CDR3 protein: CASRFQGTVNEQFF
CDR3 length: 12; V gene: TRBV6-1; D gene: TRBD1; clone size: -; J gene: TRBJ2-5; CDR3 DNA: TGTGCCAGCCGACAGGGGGGAGAGACCCAGTACTTC; CDR3 protein: CASRQGGETQYF
CDR3 length: 16; V gene: TRBV7-6; D gene: -; clone size: -; J gene: TRBJ1-5; CDR3 DNA: TGTGCCAGCAGTCCAGGCTATGGGGGGAGTGGTCAGCCCCAGCATTTT; CDR3 protein: CASSPGYGGSGQPQHF
CDR3 length: 15; V gene: TRBV5-6; D gene: TRBD1; clone size: -; J gene: TRBJ1-6; CDR3 DNA: TGTGCCAGCAGCCTGGGGACAGGGAATGCTCTGCCCCTCCACTTT; CDR3 protein: CASSLGTGNALPLHF
CDR3 length: 15; V gene: TRBV4-2; D gene: TRBD2; clone size: -; J gene: TRBJ2-3; CDR3 DNA: TGTGCCAGCAGTGGGACTAGCGGTTACACAGATACGCAGTATTTT; CDR3 protein: CASSGTSGYTDTQYF
CDR3 length: 14; V gene: TRBV7-9; D gene: TRBD2; clone size: -; J gene: TRBJ2-5; CDR3 DNA: TGTGCCAGCAACAGTGGGGGGGACCAAGAGACCCAGTACTTC; CDR3 protein: CASNSGGDQETQYF
CDR3 length: 11; V gene: TRBV4-3; D gene: -; clone size: few; J gene: TRBJ1-1; CDR3 DNA: TGCGCCAGCAGCCGAGGGACAGAAGCTTTCTTT; CDR3 protein: CASSRGTEAFF
CDR3 length: 15; V gene: TRBV7-9; D gene: -; clone size: -; J gene: TRBJ1-1; CDR3 DNA: TGTGCCAGCAGCTTAGACCTTGGGGGCAACACTGAAGCTTTCTTT; CDR3 protein: CASSLDLGGNTEAFF
CDR3 length: 13; V gene: TRBV7-2; D gene: -; clone size: -; J gene: TRBJ2-5; CDR3 DNA: TGTGCCAGCAGCTTAGGAGGGAAAGAGACCCAGTACTTC; CDR3 protein: CASSLGGKETQYF
CDR3 length: 19; V gene: TRBV4-1; D gene: TRBD1; clone size: -; J gene: TRBJ1-5; CDR3 DNA: TGCGCCAGCAGCCAAGGGCCGGGACAGGGGGCTTGGAGTCGACAGCCCCAGCATTTT; CDR3 protein: CASSQGPGQGAWSRQPQHF
CDR3 length: 15; V gene: TRBV7-2; D gene: -; clone size: -; J gene: TRBJ1-4; CDR3 DNA: TGTGCCAGCAGTCTTCCGGGACTTTCGCTTGAAAAACTGTTTTTT; CDR3 protein: CASSLPGLSLEKLFF
CDR3 length: 12; V gene: TRBV21-1; D gene: -; clone size: -; J gene: TRBJ1-1; CDR3 DNA: TGTCTCAGAGGGACACCGAACACTGAAGCTTTCTTT; CDR3 protein: CLRGTPNTEAFF
CDR3 length: 15; V gene: TRBV9; D gene: -; clone size: -; J gene: TRBJ1-2; CDR3 DNA: TGTGCCAGCAGCGTAGCTACCGCCGGTAACTATGGCTACACCTTC; CDR3 protein: CASSVATAGNYGYTF
CDR3 length: 15; V gene: TRBV9; D gene: -; clone size: -; J gene: TRBJ1-2; CDR3 DNA: TGTGCCAGCAGCGCGGGAGGTAGGCTGGGTAATGGCTACACCTTC; CDR3 protein: CASSAGGRLGNGYTF
CDR3 length: 12; V gene: TRBV2; D gene: -; clone size: -; J gene: TRBJ1-6; CDR3 DNA: TGTGCCAGCTATCTTGGGACTTCGCCCCTCCACTTT; CDR3 protein: CASYLGTSPLHF
CDR3 length: 18; V gene: TRBV7-2; D gene: TRBD1; clone size: few; J gene: TRBJ1-2; CDR3 DNA: TGTGCCAGCACCTCCTTTAGGGACATTTCGGGACAGTACGCTGGCTACACCTTC; CDR3 protein: CASTSFRDISGQYAGYTF
CDR3 length: 15; V gene: TRBV10-3; D gene: TRBD1; clone size: -; J gene: TRBJ2-7; CDR3 DNA: TGTGCCATCATGCCGGGACAGGGGAACTCCTACGAGCAGTACTTC; CDR3 protein: CAIMPGQGNSYEQYF
CDR3 length: 14; V gene: TRBV19; D gene: -; clone size: -; J gene: TRBJ2-5; CDR3 DNA: TGTGCCAGTAGTATTCAGGGGATGGCAGAGACCCAGTACTTC; CDR3 protein: CASSIQGMAETQYF
CDR3 length: 17; V gene: TRBV28; D gene: TRBD2; clone size: -; J gene: TRBJ2-1; CDR3 DNA: TGTGCCAGCAGTGCTCCTATTACTAGCGGGGGAGACAATGAGCAGTTCTTC; CDR3 protein: CASSAPITSGGDNEQFF
CDR3 length: 15; V gene: TRBV28; D gene: -; clone size: few; J gene: TRBJ1-1; CDR3 DNA: TGTGCCAGCAGTCGACACTCGTCTATGAACACTGAAGCTTTCTTT; CDR3 protein: CASSRHSSMNTEAFF
CDR3 length: 17; V gene: TRBV5-1; D gene: TRBD2; clone size: once; J gene: TRBJ2-1; CDR3 DNA: TGCGCCAGCAGCTTGGGGGTAACTAGCGGGGGGGCCGTAACTCAGTTCTTC; CDR3 protein: CASSLGVTSGGAVTQFF
CDR3 length: 15; V gene: TRBV28; D gene: -; clone size: once; J gene: TRBJ2-2; CDR3 DNA: TGTGCCAGCAGTCGAACGGGGGCGAACACCGGGGAGCTGTTTTTT; CDR3 protein: CASSRTGANTGELFF
CDR3 length: 17; V gene: TRBV18; D gene: TRBD2; clone size: -; J gene: TRBJ2-3; CDR3 DNA: TGTGCCAGCTCACCTGGGGGACTAGCGGGGGGCACAGATACGCAGTATTTT; CDR3 protein: CASSPGGLAGGTDTQYF
CDR3 length: 15; V gene: TRBV28; D gene: -; clone size: -; J gene: TRBJ1-3; CDR3 DNA: TGTGCCAGCAGTTCGGGGGGGGCGGATGGAAACACCATATATTTT; CDR3 protein: CASSSGGADGNTIYF
CDR3 length: 16; V gene: TRBV18; D gene: -; clone size: -; J gene: TRBJ1-2; CDR3 DNA: TGTGCCAGCTCACCACGTTCCGAGCCGGGTGACTATGGCTACACCTTC; CDR3 protein: CASSPRSEPGDYGYTF
CDR3 length: 15; V gene: TRBV6-1; D gene: -; clone size: once; J gene: TRBJ1-2; CDR3 DNA: TGTGCCAGCAGTGAATTTTCGGTGGGGCGGAATGGGGACACCTTC; CDR3 protein: CASSEFSVGRNGDTF
CDR3 length: 14; V gene: TRBV4-1; D gene: TRBD2; clone size: -; J gene: TRBJ2-1; CDR3 DNA: TGCGCCAGCAGCCCCGGGACTAGAAGCAATGAGCAGTTCTTC; CDR3 protein: CASSPGTRSNEQFF
CDR3 length: 12; V gene: TRBV5-6; D gene: -; clone size: few; J gene: TRBJ2-2; CDR3 DNA: TGTGCCAGCAGCGCAGGAACCGGGGAGCTGTTTTTT; CDR3 protein: CASSAGTGELFF